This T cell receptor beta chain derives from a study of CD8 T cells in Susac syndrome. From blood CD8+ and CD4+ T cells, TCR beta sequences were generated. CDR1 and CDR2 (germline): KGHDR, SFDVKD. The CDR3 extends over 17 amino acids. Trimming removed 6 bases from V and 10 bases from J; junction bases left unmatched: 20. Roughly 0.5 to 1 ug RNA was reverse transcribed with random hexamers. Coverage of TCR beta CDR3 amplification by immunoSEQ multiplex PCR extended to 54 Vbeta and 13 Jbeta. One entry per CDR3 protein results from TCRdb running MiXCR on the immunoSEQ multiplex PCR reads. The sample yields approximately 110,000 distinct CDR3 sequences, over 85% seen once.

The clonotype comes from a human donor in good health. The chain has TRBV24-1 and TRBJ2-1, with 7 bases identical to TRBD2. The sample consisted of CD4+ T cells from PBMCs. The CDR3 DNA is TGTGCCACCAGTCGGGGCCCACTAGCGTCCGGTAAGAACGAGCAGTTCTTC. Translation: CATSRGPLASGKNEQFF.